The 11 T cell receptor beta chains below all came from one sample that was sequenced in a study of T cells expressing NK-cell markers. From the 5' RACE reads, TCRdb lists one entry per CDR3 protein and no DNA. In all, the sample yields roughly 390,000 distinct CDR3 sequences. What was sequenced was blood T cells: a sorted CD56 or NKG2C T cell subset, CD4+ or CD8+ T cells, or bulk PBMC T cells (not recorded which). The receptors here all came from a woman aged 50 to 65 in good health.

The chain couples TRBV5-1 to TRBJ2-3; TCRdb returns TRBD1, unconfirmable since there is no DNA. From germline, CDR1 is SGHRS and CDR2 YFSETQ. This CDR3 region has 13 residues. The chain's CDR3 is CASSLAQGRTQYF.

The rearrangement uses TRBV27 and TRBJ2-3; TCRdb's D call, TRBD2, is unchecked because there is no DNA. Germline V gives CDR1 MNHEY, CDR2 SMNVEV (reference sequence). The CDR3 extends over 16 amino acids. The CDR3 here is CASSSLLAAGPDTQYF.

This chain connects TRBV7-9 to TRBJ1-1. Germline V CDR1 and CDR2: SEHNR, FQNEAQ (reference sequence). The CDR3 is made up of 13 amino acids. This CDR3 reads CASIGRLNTEAFF. Supplemented by reference TRBV7-9 and TRBJ1-1, the full variable domain reads DTGVSQNPRHKITKRGQNVTFRCDPISEHNRLYWYRQTLGQGPEFLTYFQNEAQLEKSRLLSDRFSAERPKGSFSTLEIQRTEQGDSAMYLCASIGRLNTEAFFGQGTRLTVV.

The chain joins TRBV6-2 or TRBV6-3 to TRBJ1-5; no DNA is available, so the TRBD1 call from TCRdb remains unchecked. This CDR3 has 16 amino acids. Germline V gene sequence: CDR1 MNHEY, CDR2 SVGEGT. CDR3 region: CASSFLGRGRSQPQHF.

The chain uses TRBV24-1 and TRBJ2-3. In germline, CDR1 is KGHDR, CDR2 SFDVKD. There are 14 residues in the CDR3. This chain's CDR3 is CATSDSSSGDTQYF.

The rearrangement links TRBV3-1 to TRBJ2-2; TCRdb selects TRBD1, and the lack of DNA leaves this call unchecked. The length of the CDR3 is 17 residues. Germline V gives CDR1 LGHDT, CDR2 YNNKEL (reference sequence). CDR3 region: CASSQVVRDRSTGELFF.

CDR3 region: CASSYGGRPPLPKYGYTF. This chain connects TRBV6-7 to TRBJ1-2; TCRdb calls TRBD1, which cannot be checked without DNA. TRBV6-7 has ORF status, its function being uncertain. The CDR3 is 18 residues long.

The V call is TRBV20-1, the J call TRBJ1-2. The CDR3 extends over 14 amino acids. Per germline, CDR1 DFQATT and CDR2 SNEGSKA (reference sequence). The CDR3 protein is CSARYLGGPEGYTF.

The V call is TRBV7-6, the J call TRBJ1-1; the D gene TCRdb calls, TRBD1, cannot be checked with no DNA. Germline V gives CDR1 SGHVS, CDR2 FNYEAQ. The CDR3 runs 15 residues. CDR3 sequence: CASSSTSGRNTEAFF.

The V call is TRBV23-1, the J call TRBJ2-1; lacking DNA, the TRBD1 call made by TCRdb goes unchecked. TRBV23-1 falls under the ORF class, with uncertain function. The CDR3 runs to 15 residues. The CDR3 loop is CASSPGTGAYDEQFF.

This chain connects TRBV11-2 to TRBJ2-3. The CDR3 spans 15 residues. Germline lookup yields CDR1 SGHAT and CDR2 FQNNGV. CDR3 region: CASSLGGVGTDTQYF.